Given below is one T cell receptor beta chain in context. Its antigen is undetermined. An assay was performed, and its level was deep. Per the original data handling: ImmunoSEQ gave junction-only sequences without quality scores, so filtering differed. Libraries were prepared by immunoSEQ multiplex PCR; TCRdb keeps only in-frame clonotypes and omits some of them. That table supplies the V and J calls and clone size; D and trimming were determined from the DNA. This sample has roughly 2.2 million clones, with 80% to 95% found just once. V lost 1 base to trimming and J lost 8 bases, with 12 bases between them. Per the germline V gene, CDR1 is SGHKS and CDR2 is YYEKEE (reference sequence). The CDR3 runs 14 residues. The data are from a study of shared clonotypes between healthy human individuals. Overall study findings and caveats: Non-shared clonotypes had lower generation probabilities than clonotypes shared by all four sorted-subset donors. Represented genetic and exposure-history diversity was restricted by having few donors.

Sequenced sample: naive CD4+ T cells from PBMCs. Subset defined: CD45RA+ positively selected. This sequence joins TRBV5-5 and TRBJ1-4; no clear D gene. The TCR was taken from a man between 18 and 29 years old in good health. Some clones in this sample may be carry-over from other donors' samples. Written as DNA, the CDR3 is TGTGCCAGCAGCTTGCTGGGGTTGCGGGAAAAACTGTTTTTT. This sequence encodes CASSLLGLREKLFF.